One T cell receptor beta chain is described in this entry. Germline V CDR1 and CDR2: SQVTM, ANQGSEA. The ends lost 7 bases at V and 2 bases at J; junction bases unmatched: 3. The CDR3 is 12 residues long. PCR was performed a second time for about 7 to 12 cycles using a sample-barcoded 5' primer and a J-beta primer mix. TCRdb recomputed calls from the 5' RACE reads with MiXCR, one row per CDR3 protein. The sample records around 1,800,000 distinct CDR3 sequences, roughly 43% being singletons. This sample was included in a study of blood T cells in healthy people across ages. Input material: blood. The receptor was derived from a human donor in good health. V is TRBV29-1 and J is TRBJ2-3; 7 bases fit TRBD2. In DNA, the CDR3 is TGCAGCGGGGACTACCACACAGATACGCAGTATTTT. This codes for CSGDYHTDTQYF.